The present TCR beta chain was sequenced within a study of shared clonotypes between healthy human individuals. General study findings and limits: Generally, naive subsets came out with larger estimated richness than memory subsets. Rarefaction indicated that sorted-subset sequencing remained incomplete although depth was large. Generation of non-shared clonotypes was less probable than generation of clonotypes shared by all four donors.

The repertoire was sequenced with immunoSEQ multiplex PCR; TCRdb's copy has only in-frame clones and lacks some. The sample lists a few million clones; 90% to 96% were seen once. Notes on this clone: Antigen specificity is unknown.

Negatively enriched CD4+ T cells were divided by CD45RA into naive and memory. The V gene end was trimmed by 7 bases and the J gene end by 5 bases; junction bases not matched to a gene: 8. CDR3 size: 15 residues. Germline CDR1 and CDR2: LNHDA and SQIVND (reference sequence). Sequenced: naive CD4+ T cells sorted from blood. Subset given: CD45RA+ positively selected. The V call is TRBV19, the J call TRBJ1-6, with 7 positions matching TRBD1. The receptor's source is a man aged 18 to 29 in good health. CDR3 in amino acids: CASTVKGGDNSPLHF. The CDR3 region has the DNA TGTGCCAGTACTGTCAAAGGGGGCGATAATTCACCCCTCCACTTT.